This TCR beta chain was recovered during a study of vaccination effects on CD4 cells after COVID-19. Background on the study: Sequencing was preceded by expansion of antigen-specific CD4+ T cells with viral peptide pools in the ViraFEST assay.

Cells that had been cultured for nine to eleven days were the source of isolated CD4+ T cells. The person had a PCR-confirmed SARS-CoV-2 infection during March to December 2020. Every participant took two doses of the BNT162b2 or mRNA-1273 vaccine. This CDR3 comprises 15 residues. CDR1 and CDR2 (germline): SGHNT, YYREEE (reference sequence). Trimming pared 0 bases from V and 4 bases from J, leaving 14 bases between. TCRdb's table, derived via immunoSEQ multiplex PCR, lists solely in-frame clones and lacks some. The sample consists of roughly 30,000 clones, around 74% of them appearing once. Study results and caveats: Late post-vaccination, clones induced by infection and those induced by vaccine underwent marked clonal contraction.

Concerning this clone: Its antigen remains unidentified.

This material consisted of CD4+ T cells from PBMCs cultured without peptide, taken after COVID-19 vaccination. The V and J genes are TRBV5-4 and TRBJ2-7, with a possible D match to TRBD2 (7 bases). The sequence was obtained from a human donor who had a prior SARS-CoV-2 infection. CDR3 nucleotide sequence: TGTGCCAGCAGCTTGGCCGGGGGGCTTAGGTACGAGCAGTACTTC. Encoded protein: CASSLAGGLRYEQYF.